The next 12 T cell receptor beta chains were all read from a single sample in a study of early T cells in non-severe SARS-CoV-2 infection. TCRdb itself ran the 5' RACE reads through MiXCR, one entry per CDR3 protein. In the table there are roughly 52,000 distinct CDR3 sequences, 8% to 8.5% of which are singletons. Sequences were obtained from whole blood. These receptors all stem from an adult who was a healthcare worker with PCR-confirmed SARS-CoV-2 infection or an uninfected control (not recorded which).

Many counts were recorded for this clonotype. The J gene is TRBJ2-1, the V gene TRBV7-9, with 10 bases fitting TRBD2. The germline V gene encodes CDR1 SEHNR and CDR2 FQNEAQ (reference sequence). This CDR3 has 14 amino acids. Trimming cost V 5 bases and J 15 bases; bases outside gene matches: 13. CDR3 protein: CASSGVNLAGGPFF. CDR3 coding DNA: TGTGCCAGCAGCGGTGTGAATTTAGCGGGGGGTCCGTTCTTC.

This clonotype appeared many times. V is TRBV20-1 and J is TRBJ1-5; D might be TRBD1 (6 bases). The CDR3 runs to 15 residues. Looked up from germline, CDR1 is DFQATT and CDR2 is SNEGSKA (reference sequence). V was pared by 2 bases and J by 6 bases, with 17 bases between. The CDR3 here is CSARPATGFTQPQHF. CDR3 DNA sequence: TGCAGTGCTAGACCCGCGACAGGTTTTACTCAGCCCCAGCATTTT.

Many counts were recorded for this clonotype. This chain joins TRBV12-3 or TRBV12-4 and TRBJ1-2; 7 nucleotides match TRBD1. This CDR3 is 14 amino acids long. The V and J ends lost 7 bases and 2 bases, in that order; junction bases with no gene match: 7. The CDR3 is CASTRQGNNYGYTF. For the CDR3, the DNA is TGTGCCAGCACCCGACAGGGCAACAACTATGGCTACACCTTC.

Relative to its sample, this clonotype is medium-sized. The chain is built from TRBV4-3 and TRBJ1-2; D remains ambiguous. Trimming left V 0 bases short and J 3 bases short, with 11 bases between. This CDR3 is built from 15 residues. The germline CDR1 and CDR2 sequences are LGHNA and YSLEER. The CDR3 DNA reads TGCGCCAGCAGCCAAGAGGGCACGGTGGACTATGGCTACACCTTC. Its translation is CASSQEGTVDYGYTF.

In this sample, this clonotype turned up many times. The chain has TRBV6-2 or TRBV6-3 and TRBJ2-2; D is perhaps TRBD2 (5 bases). This CDR3 has 15 amino acids. The germline V and J ends were trimmed by 6 bases and 0 bases, with 11 bases remaining between them. Germline-derived CDR1 and CDR2 are MNHEY and SVGEGT. The CDR3 DNA reads TGTGCCAGCAGCAGTGGAGCGGCGAACACCGGGGAGCTGTTTTTT. This gives the protein CASSSGAANTGELFF.

This clonotype was seen a handful of times. This sequence joins TRBV5-1 and TRBJ1-1; D uncertain. CDR3 length: 13 amino acids. Trimming stripped 2 bases from V and 1 base from J, with 6 bases between. CDR1 and CDR2 (germline): SGHRS, YFSETQ. As DNA, the CDR3 is TGCGCCAGCAGCTTCGGCAAGAACACTGAAGCTTTCTTT. Amino acid sequence: CASSFGKNTEAFF.

There are a few counts of this clonotype. The V and J genes are TRBV28 and TRBJ2-5; D assignment may be TRBD1 or TRBD2 (5 bases each). Germline V gene lookup returns CDR1 MDHEN and CDR2 SYDVKM. V was shortened by 9 bases and J by 2 bases, with 13 bases between the two germline ends. The CDR3 has 13 residues. This chain's CDR3 is CASRLGPQETQYF. For the CDR3, the DNA is TGTGCCAGTCGTCTGGGACCTCAAGAGACCCAGTACTTC.

The chain has TRBV7-2 and TRBJ1-1; D gene unclear. The CDR3 consists of 16 residues. The germline V and J ends were trimmed by 2 bases and 3 bases, with 16 bases remaining between them. Germline CDR1 and CDR2: SGHTA and FQGNSA. The CDR3 DNA sequence: TGTGCCAGCAGCTTACTCCGGTCCAGCCGCGACACTGAAGCTTTCTTT. It codes for CASSLLRSSRDTEAFF.

This clonotype was detected ten times or more. The chain carries TRBV5-1 and TRBJ2-7; D is uncertain. There are 13 residues in the CDR3. Looked up from germline, CDR1 is SGHRS and CDR2 is YFSETQ. Trimming cost V 5 bases and J 0 bases, with 9 bases left between them. CDR3 in amino acids: CASSPPVSYEQYF. Here the CDR3 DNA reads TGCGCCAGCAGTCCCCCGGTCTCCTACGAGCAGTACTTC.

The rearrangement joins TRBV5-1 to TRBJ2-1; tentatively, D is TRBD1 or TRBD2 (6 bases each). Trimming stripped 0 bases from V and 2 bases from J, with 9 bases between. Germline CDR1 SGHRS, CDR2 YFSETQ. CDR3 length equals 15 residues. The CDR3 protein is CASSLDGGAYNEQFF. The CDR3 DNA sequence: TGCGCCAGCAGCTTGGACGGGGGCGCCTACAATGAGCAGTTCTTC.

This clonotype occurred a few times. The chain's CDR3 is CSASVQARQGNTGELFF. CDR3 DNA sequence: TGCAGTGCTAGCGTCCAAGCTAGACAGGGGAACACCGGGGAGCTGTTTTTT. This sequence joins TRBV20-1 and TRBJ2-2; the match to TRBD1 covers 7 bases. The CDR3 has 17 amino acids. Germline V CDR1 and CDR2: DFQATT, SNEGSKA (reference sequence). Trimming removed 3 bases from V and 1 base from J; junction bases left unmatched: 11.

In its sample, this clonotype was seen a few times. The chain uses TRBV4-1 and TRBJ2-7; 9 positions match TRBD1. V lost 1 base to trimming and J lost 3 bases; unmatched junction nucleotides: 10. The CDR3 extends over 17 amino acids. Per germline, CDR1 MGHRA and CDR2 YSYEKL. The CDR3 here is CASSQAGDRASDYEQYF. CDR3 bases: TGCGCCAGCAGCCAAGCCGGGGACAGGGCTAGTGACTACGAGCAGTACTTC.